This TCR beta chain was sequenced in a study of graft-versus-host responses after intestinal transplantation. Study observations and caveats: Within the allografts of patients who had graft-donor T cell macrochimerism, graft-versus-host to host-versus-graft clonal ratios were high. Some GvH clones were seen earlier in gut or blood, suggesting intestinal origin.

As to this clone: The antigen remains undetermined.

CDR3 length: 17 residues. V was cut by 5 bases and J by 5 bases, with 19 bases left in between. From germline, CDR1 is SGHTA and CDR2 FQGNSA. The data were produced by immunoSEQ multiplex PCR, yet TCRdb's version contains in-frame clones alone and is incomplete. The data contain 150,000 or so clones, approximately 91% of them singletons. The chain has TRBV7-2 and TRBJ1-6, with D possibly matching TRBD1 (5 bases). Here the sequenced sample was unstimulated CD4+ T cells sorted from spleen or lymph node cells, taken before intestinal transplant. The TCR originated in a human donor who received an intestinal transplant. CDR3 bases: TGTGCCAGCAGCCCGGGGGTCGGGGGGTCCCATAATTCACCCCTCCACTTT. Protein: CASSPGVGGSHNSPLHF.